The text below deals with one TCR beta chain. TCRdb's table, derived via immunoSEQ multiplex PCR, lists solely in-frame clones and lacks some. The data show 200,000 to 250,000 clones, around 83% seen once. The data are from a study of blood T cell repertoires in COVID-19. Cohorts were assigned according to the clinical history that participants reported. Unmatched junction bases numbered 15, after V lost 8 bases and J lost 6 bases. CDR3 length: 16 residues. The germline V gene has CDR1 LNHDA and CDR2 SQIVND (reference sequence). The chain couples TRBV19 to TRBJ2-1; 8 nucleotides match TRBD2. This TCR was sampled from a middle-aged woman with acute COVID-19. Material for sequencing was PBMCs or T cells enriched from blood (not recorded which). The CDR3 DNA reads as TGTGCCAGTTCGTTACGGGAGGGCCGCCTTGGCAATGAGCAGTTCTTC. Translating it yields CASSLREGRLGNEQFF.